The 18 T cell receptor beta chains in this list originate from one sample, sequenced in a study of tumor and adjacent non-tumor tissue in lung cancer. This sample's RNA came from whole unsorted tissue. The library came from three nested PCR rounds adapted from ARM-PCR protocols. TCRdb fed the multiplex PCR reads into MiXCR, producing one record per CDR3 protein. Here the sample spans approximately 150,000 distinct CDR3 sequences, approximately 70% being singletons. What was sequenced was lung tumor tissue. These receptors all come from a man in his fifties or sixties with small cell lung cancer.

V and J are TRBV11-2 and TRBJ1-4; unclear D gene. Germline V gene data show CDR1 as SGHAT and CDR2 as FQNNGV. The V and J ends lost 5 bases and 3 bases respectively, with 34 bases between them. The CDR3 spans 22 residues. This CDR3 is CASSPNSSGRRRIKEANEKLFF. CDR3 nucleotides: TGTGCCAGCAGCCCGAATTCAAGTGGGCGCAGGAGGATAAAGGAGGCTAATGAAAAACTGTTTTTT.

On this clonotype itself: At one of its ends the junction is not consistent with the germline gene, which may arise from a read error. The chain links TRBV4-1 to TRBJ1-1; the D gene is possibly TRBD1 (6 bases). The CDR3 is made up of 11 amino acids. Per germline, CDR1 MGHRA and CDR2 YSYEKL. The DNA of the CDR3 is TGCGCCAGCAACCAAGGGGGGGAAGCTTTCTTT. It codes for CASNQGGEAFF.

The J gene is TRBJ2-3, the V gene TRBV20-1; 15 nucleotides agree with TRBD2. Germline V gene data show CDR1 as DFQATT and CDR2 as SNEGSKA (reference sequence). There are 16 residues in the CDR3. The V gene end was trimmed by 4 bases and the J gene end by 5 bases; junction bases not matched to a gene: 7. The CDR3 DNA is TGCAGTGCTAAGACAGGGACTAGCGGGAGGAGAGATACGCAGTATTTT. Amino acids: CSAKTGTSGRRDTQYF.

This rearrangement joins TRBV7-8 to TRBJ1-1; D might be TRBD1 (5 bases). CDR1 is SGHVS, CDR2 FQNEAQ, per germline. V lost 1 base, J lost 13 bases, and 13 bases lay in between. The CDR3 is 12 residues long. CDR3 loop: CASSLVGGGVFF. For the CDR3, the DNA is TGTGCCAGCAGCTTAGTCGGGGGGGGTGTTTTCTTT.

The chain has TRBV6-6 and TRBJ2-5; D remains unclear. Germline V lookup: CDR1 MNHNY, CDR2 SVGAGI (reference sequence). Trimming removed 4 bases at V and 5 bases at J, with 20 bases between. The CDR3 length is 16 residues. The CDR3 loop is CASSCSTPGMGETQYF. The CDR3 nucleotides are TGTGCCAGCAGTTGCAGTACTCCCGGCATGGGGGAGACCCAGTACTTC.

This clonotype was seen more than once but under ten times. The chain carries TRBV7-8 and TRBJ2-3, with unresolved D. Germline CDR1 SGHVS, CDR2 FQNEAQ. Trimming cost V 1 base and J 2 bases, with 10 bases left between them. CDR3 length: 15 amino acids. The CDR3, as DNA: TGTGCCAGCAGCTTAGTAGGCCTCTCCACAGATACGCAGTATTTT. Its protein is CASSLVGLSTDTQYF.

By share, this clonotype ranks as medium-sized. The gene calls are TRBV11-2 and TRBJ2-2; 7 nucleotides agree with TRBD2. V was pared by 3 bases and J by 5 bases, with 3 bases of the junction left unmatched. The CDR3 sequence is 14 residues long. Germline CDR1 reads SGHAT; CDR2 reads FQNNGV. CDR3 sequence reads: CASSFLAETGELFF. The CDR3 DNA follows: TGTGCCAGCAGCTTTCTAGCGGAGACCGGGGAGCTGTTTTTT.

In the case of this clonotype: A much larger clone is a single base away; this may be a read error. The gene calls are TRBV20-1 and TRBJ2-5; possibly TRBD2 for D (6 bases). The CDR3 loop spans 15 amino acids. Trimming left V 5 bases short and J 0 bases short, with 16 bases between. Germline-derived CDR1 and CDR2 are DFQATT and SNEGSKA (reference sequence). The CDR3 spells CSAFPAAGDQETQYF. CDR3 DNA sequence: TGCAGTGCTTTCCCCGCAGCGGGCGACCAAGAGACCCAGTACTTC.

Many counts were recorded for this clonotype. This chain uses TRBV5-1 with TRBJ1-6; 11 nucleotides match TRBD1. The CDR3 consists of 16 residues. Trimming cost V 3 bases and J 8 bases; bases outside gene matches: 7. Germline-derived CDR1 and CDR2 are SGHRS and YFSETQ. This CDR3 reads CASSYGQGALDSPLHF. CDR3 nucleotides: TGCGCCAGCAGCTATGGACAGGGGGCGCTGGATTCACCCCTCCACTTT.

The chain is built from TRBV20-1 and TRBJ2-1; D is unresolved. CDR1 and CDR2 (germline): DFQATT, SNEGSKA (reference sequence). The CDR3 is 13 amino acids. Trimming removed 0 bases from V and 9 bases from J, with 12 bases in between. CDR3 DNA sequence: TGCAGTGCTAGAGAGTATGCAGGCGGTGAGCAGTTCTTC. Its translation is CSAREYAGGEQFF.

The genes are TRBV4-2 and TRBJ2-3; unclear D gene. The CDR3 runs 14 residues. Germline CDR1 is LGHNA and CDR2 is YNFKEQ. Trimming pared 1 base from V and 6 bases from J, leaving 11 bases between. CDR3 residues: CASSQAVQMDTQYF. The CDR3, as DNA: TGTGCCAGCAGCCAAGCCGTCCAGATGGATACGCAGTATTTT.

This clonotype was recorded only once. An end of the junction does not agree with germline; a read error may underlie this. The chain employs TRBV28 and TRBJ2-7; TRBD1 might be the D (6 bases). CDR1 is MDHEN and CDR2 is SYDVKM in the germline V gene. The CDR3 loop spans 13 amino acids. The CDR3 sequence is CASSGGQSYKQYF. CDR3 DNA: TGTGCCAGCAGTGGAGGACAGTCCTACAAGCAGTACTTC.

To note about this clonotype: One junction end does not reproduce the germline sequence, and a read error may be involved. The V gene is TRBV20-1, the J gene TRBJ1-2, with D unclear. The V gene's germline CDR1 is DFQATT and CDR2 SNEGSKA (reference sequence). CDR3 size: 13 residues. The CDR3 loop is CSASSQRTYGHTF. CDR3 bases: TGCAGTGCTAGTTCCCAACGGACCTATGGCCACACCTTC.

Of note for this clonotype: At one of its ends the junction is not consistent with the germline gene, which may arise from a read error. CDR3 sequence (DNA): TGTGCCAGTAGTTACTCGAACCCTTCTGGGGGCTACACCTTC. It translates to CASSYSNPSGGYTF. V gene TRBV6-5 combines with J gene TRBJ1-2; D gene ambiguous. The CDR3 runs 14 residues. Per germline, CDR1 MNHEY and CDR2 SVGAGI.

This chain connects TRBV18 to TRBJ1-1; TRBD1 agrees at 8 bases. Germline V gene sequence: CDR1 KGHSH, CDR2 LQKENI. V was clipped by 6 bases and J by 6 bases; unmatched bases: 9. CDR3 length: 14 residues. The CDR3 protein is CASSRDRGRAEAFF. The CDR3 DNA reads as TGTGCCAGCTCGCGAGACAGGGGACGGGCTGAAGCTTTCTTT. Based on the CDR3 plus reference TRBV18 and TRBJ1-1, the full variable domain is NAGVMQNPRHLVRRRGQEARLRCSPMKGHSHVYWYRQLPEEGLKFMVYLQKENIIDESGMPKERFSAEFPKEGPSILRIQQVVRGDSAAYFCASSRDRGRAEAFFGQGTRLTVV.

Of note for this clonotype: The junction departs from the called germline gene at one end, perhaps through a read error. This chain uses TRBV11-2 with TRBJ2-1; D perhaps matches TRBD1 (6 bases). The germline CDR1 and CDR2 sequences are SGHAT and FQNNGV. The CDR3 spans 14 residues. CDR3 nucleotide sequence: TGTGCCCGCAGACCACGCACAGGGATTGCTGAACAGTTCTTC. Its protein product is CARRPRTGIAEQFF.

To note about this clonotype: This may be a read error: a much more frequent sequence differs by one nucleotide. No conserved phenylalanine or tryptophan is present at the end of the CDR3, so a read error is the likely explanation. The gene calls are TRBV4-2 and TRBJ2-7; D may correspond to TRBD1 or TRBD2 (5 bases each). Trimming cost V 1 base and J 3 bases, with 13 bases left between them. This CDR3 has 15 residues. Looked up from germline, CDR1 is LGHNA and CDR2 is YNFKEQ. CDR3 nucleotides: TGTGCCAGCAGCCAAGCCCGGGGCTCGGGCTACGAGCAGTACCTC. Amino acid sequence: CASSQARGSGYEQYL.

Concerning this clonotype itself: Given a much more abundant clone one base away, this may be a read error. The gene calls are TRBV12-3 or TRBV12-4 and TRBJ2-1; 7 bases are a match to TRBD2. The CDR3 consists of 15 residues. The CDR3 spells CAISFGRGSFFEQFF. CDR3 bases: TGTGCCATCAGTTTTGGCCGCGGGAGTTTTTTTGAGCAGTTCTTC.